A selection of T cell receptor beta chains follows, all from one sample in a study of cytomegalovirus exposure and HLA in healthy donors. Profiling relied on immunoSEQ multiplex PCR, and the TCRdb table lists in-frame clones only, not all of them. The sample lists about 160,000 clones, 80% occurring once. Sequencing was done on a sample of PBMCs. The receptors here all came from a human donor in good health. CDR3s include the opening cysteine and the closing phenylalanine or tryptophan. Fields, in order: CDR3 length, J gene, clone size, V gene, D gene, CDR3 DNA, CDR3 protein. A D gene is named only where the DNA matches it firmly. Size tells how often a clone was seen (once, few, many) or the class of an expanded clone, and some rows leave it out.

14 | TRBJ2-7 | NA | TRBV7-2 | NA | TGTGCCAGCAGCTTGGGGGGGCAGTCCTACGAGCAGTACTTC | CASSLGGQSYEQYF
13 | TRBJ1-1 | few | TRBV15 | NA | TGTGCCACCAGCGTGGGGAGGAACACTGAAGCTTTCTTT | CATSVGRNTEAFF
15 | TRBJ2-5 | few | TRBV6-5 | NA | TGTGCCAGCAGTTCCCAAACAGATCCCCAAGAGACCCAGTACTTC | CASSSQTDPQETQYF
12 | TRBJ1-1 | NA | TRBV19 | NA | TGTGCCAGTAGTATAGGTCTCGCTGAAGCTTTCTTT | CASSIGLAEAFF
18 | TRBJ2-5 | NA | TRBV5-4 | NA | TGTGCCAGCAGCTTGTCTCTGGGGGGGGCATCCCCCCAAGAGACCCAGTACTTC | CASSLSLGGASPQETQYF
14 | TRBJ1-6 | NA | TRBV13 | TRBD1 | TGTGCCAGCAGCCGCGGGACAGGGGGACGACCCCTCCACTTT | CASSRGTGGRPLHF
15 | TRBJ1-4 | NA | TRBV19 | NA | TGTGCCAGTAGTATAGACGGGGGTTCAGATGAAAAACTGTTTTTT | CASSIDGGSDEKLFF
18 | TRBJ2-2 | NA | TRBV7-8 | TRBD1 | TGTGCCAGCAGCTTTCCCGTCGGACAGGGGGGGAACACCGGGGAGCTGTTTTTT | CASSFPVGQGGNTGELFF
13 | TRBJ2-7 | NA | TRBV6-5 | NA | TGTGCCAGCAGCCTGACAGCGCGCTACGAGCAGTACTTC | CASSLTARYEQYF
14 | TRBJ2-3 | NA | TRBV2 | NA | TGTGCCAGCAGTGAGTCCATCCCCACAGATACGCAGTATTTT | CASSESIPTDTQYF
15 | TRBJ2-1 | NA | TRBV19 | TRBD2 | TGTGCCAGTAGCAATAGCGGGGGGTCCTACAATGAGCAGTTCTTC | CASSNSGGSYNEQFF
14 | TRBJ2-3 | NA | TRBV5-1 | NA | TGCGCCAGCAGCATGGGCGAGGTGACAGATACGCAGTATTTT | CASSMGEVTDTQYF
13 | TRBJ2-3 | NA | TRBV4-1 | TRBD2 | TGCGCCAGCAGGGCTAGCGGGTGGGATACGCAGTATTTT | CASRASGWDTQYF
15 | TRBJ1-3 | NA | TRBV5-1 | NA | TGCGCCAGCAGCCTGGACACTAGTTTGGGAAACACCATATATTTT | CASSLDTSLGNTIYF
13 | TRBJ1-2 | NA | TRBV10-3 | NA | TGTGCCATCAGTGATGCGGATTACTATGGCTACACCTTC | CAISDADYYGYTF
15 | TRBJ2-2 | NA | TRBV7-9 | TRBD1 | TGTGCCAGCAGCTTATCGACAGGGAGCGGCGGGGAGCTGTTTTTT | CASSLSTGSGGELFF
17 | TRBJ2-5 | NA | TRBV5-1 | TRBD2 | TGCGCCAGCAGCTTGGCGGCTAGCGGGGCCGGACAAGAGACCCAGTACTTC | CASSLAASGAGQETQYF
14 | TRBJ1-5 | NA | TRBV5-4 | NA | TGTGCCAGCAGCCTGGACGGTATCAATCAGCCCCAGCATTTT | CASSLDGINQPQHF
15 | TRBJ1-2 | NA | TRBV19 | NA | TGTGCCAGTAAGGGGGTCGAAGGACGGCTCTATGGCTACACCTTC | CASKGVEGRLYGYTF
13 | TRBJ2-7 | NA | TRBV19 | NA | TGTGCCAGCCGCGGGGCAGGCACCTACGAGCAGTACTTC | CASRGAGTYEQYF
15 | TRBJ2-1 | NA | TRBV7-8 | TRBD2 | TGTGCCAGCAGCTTAGCTAGCGGGGTCTACAATGAGCAGTTCTTC | CASSLASGVYNEQFF
15 | TRBJ1-3 | NA | TRBV13 | NA | TGTGCCAGCAGCGGCGACAGAGCAAGGAGAAACACCATATATTTT | CASSGDRARRNTIYF
17 | TRBJ2-7 | NA | TRBV4-3 | TRBD2 | TGCGCCAGCAGCCAAGACCCCTGGACTAGCGGGGCCAACGAGCAGTACTTC | CASSQDPWTSGANEQYF
10 | TRBJ1-2 | NA | TRBV9 | NA | TGTGCCAGCGGGCCTAATGGCTACACCTTC | CASGPNGYTF
12 | TRBJ1-1 | NA | TRBV5-4 | NA | TGTGCCAGCAGCATGGATGGAGGTGAAGCTTTCTTT | CASSMDGGEAFF
14 | TRBJ2-1 | NA | TRBV6-6 | TRBD2 | TGTGCCAGTATAAGCGGGGGGGCCTACAATGAGCAGTTCTTC | CASISGGAYNEQFF
13 | TRBJ2-7 | NA | TRBV11-2 | TRBD1 | TGTGCCAGCAGCTCGGACAGGGTCTACGAGCAGTACTTC | CASSSDRVYEQYF
16 | TRBJ2-7 | NA | TRBV5-3 | NA | TGTGCCAGAAATACACTAACGGGACCGGGGGCCTACGAGCAGTACTTC | CARNTLTGPGAYEQYF
16 | TRBJ1-5 | NA | TRBV6-1 | TRBD1 | TGTGCCAGCAGTGAGGAGACAGGGGTGTCCAATCAGCCCCAGCATTTT | CASSEETGVSNQPQHF
16 | TRBJ2-1 | NA | TRBV27 | TRBD1 | TGTGCCAGCAGTTTCGTCTGGGACAGGGGGCGAAATGAGCAGTTCTTC | CASSFVWDRGRNEQFF
12 | TRBJ1-5 | once | TRBV6-6 | NA | TGTGCCAGCTGGTCAGGCCCCCAGCCCCAGCATTTT | CASWSGPQPQHF